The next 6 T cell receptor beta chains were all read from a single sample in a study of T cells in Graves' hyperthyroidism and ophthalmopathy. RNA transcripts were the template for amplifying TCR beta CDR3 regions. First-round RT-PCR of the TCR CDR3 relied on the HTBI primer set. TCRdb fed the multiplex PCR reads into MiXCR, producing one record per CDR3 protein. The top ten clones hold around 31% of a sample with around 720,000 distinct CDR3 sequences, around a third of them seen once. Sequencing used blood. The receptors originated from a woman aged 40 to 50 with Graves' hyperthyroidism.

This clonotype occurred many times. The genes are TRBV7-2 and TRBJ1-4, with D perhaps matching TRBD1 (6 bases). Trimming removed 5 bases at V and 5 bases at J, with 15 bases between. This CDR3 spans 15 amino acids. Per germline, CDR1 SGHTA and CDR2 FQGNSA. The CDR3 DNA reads TGTGCCAGCAGCCCTGCGGGGACACAAAATGAAAAACTGTTTTTT. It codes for CASSPAGTQNEKLFF.

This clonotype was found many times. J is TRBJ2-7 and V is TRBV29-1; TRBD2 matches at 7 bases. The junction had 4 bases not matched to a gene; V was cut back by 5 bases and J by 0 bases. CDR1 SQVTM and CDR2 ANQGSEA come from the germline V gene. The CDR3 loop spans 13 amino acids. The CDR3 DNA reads TGCAGCGTTCGCGGGGGTAGCTCCTACGAGCAGTACTTC. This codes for CSVRGGSSYEQYF.

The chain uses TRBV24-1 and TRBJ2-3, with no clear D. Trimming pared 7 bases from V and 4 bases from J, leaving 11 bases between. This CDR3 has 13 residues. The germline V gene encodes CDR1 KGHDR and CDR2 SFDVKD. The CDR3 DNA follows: TGTGCCACCAGCGCTGTCGGGTCAGATACGCAGTATTTT. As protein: CATSAVGSDTQYF.

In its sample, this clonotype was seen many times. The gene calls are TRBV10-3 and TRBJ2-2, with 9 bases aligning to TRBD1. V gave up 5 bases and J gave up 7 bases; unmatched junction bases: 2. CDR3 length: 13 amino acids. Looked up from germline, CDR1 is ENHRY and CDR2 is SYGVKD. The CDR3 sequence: CAISWDRDGELFF. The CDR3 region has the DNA TGTGCCATCAGTTGGGACAGGGACGGGGAGCTGTTTTTT.

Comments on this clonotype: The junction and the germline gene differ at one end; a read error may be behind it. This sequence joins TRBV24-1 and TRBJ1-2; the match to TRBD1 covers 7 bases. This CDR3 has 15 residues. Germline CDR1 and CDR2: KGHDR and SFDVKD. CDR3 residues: CASSFLDRAQSGYTF. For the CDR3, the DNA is TGTGCCAGCAGTTTCCTAGACAGGGCTCAATCTGGCTACACCTTC.

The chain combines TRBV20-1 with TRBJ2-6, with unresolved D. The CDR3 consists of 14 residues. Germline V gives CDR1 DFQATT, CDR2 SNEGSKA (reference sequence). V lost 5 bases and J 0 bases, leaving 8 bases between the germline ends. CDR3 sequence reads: CSASETSGANVLTF. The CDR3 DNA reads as TGCAGTGCTTCGGAAACCTCTGGGGCCAACGTCCTGACTTTC.